This TCR beta chain was retrieved from a study of CD8 T cells in ankylosing spondylitis. Overall study results and limits: A TCR beta motif of 7 to 9 highly homologous variants seemed to mark ankylosing spondylitis blood. Disease-linked clones were CD8+ and relatively rare in peripheral blood. According to the report, clones linked to the disease were significantly enriched in matched synovial fluid samples taken from ankylosing spondylitis patients. Certain motif variants had earlier appeared in reactive arthritis synovial fluid and blood.

Note on this clonotype: Its target is unknown.

The TCR beta libraries were generated through quantitative 5'-RACE incorporating molecular barcodes. Using its own MiXCR run on the 5' RACE reads, TCRdb lists one record per CDR3 protein. The table shows around 430,000 distinct CDR3 sequences, with about 15% occurring only once. The germline gives CDR1 SEHNR, CDR2 FQNEAQ (reference sequence). This CDR3 spans 16 amino acids. With 0 bases removed from V and 7 bases from J, the gap between germline ends came to 13 bases. The chain is built from TRBV7-9 and TRBJ1-6; the D is unclear. Sequencing was carried out using blood, either unsorted or a sorted T cell fraction (not recorded which). The TCR was taken from a male donor with ankylosing spondylitis. The CDR3 DNA follows: TGTGCCAGCAGCTTAGCTCCCGTCGTCCCGAATTCACCCCTCCACTTT. Translated, it gives CASSLAPVVPNSPLHF.